The 27 T cell receptor beta chains below come from one sample, sequenced in a study of spatial heterogeneity in lung cancer. Overall study results and limits: For expanded intratumoral alpha and beta TCRs, counts tracked tumor mutation counts.

TCRdb passed the 5' RACE reads through MiXCR, listing each CDR3 protein once. This table holds 950 to 1,500 distinct CDR3 sequences, approximately 35% found once. Their antigens are not known. The time point is: sample taken at primary tumor resection. The sample was lung tumor tissue, taken at surgery. Receptors originate from a male donor with early-stage non-small cell lung cancer.

Judged by abundance, this clonotype is large. Within a library made for alpha chains, this beta chain is off target, and its count is uninformative. The chain is built from TRBV27 and TRBJ2-2; D is ambiguous. Germline V gene data show CDR1 as MNHEY and CDR2 as SMNVEV (reference sequence). Trimming took 2 bases from V and 4 from J, leaving 5 bases between them. The CDR3 is 13 residues long. In DNA, the CDR3 is TGTGCCAGCAGTTTACAGGTCACCGGGGAGCTGTTTTTT. It yields the protein CASSLQVTGELFF.

This clonotype was seen more than once but under ten times. The library was designed around alpha chains, so this beta chain is a stray read whose abundance carries little weight. The chain links TRBV7-2 to TRBJ2-5; 12 bases map to TRBD2. CDR3 length: 15 amino acids. Germline V CDR1 and CDR2: SGHTA, FQGNSA. J lost 3 bases, V lost 4 bases, and 3 bases had no gene match. CDR3 region: CASSSRLAGEETQYF. In DNA, the CDR3 is TGTGCCAGCAGCTCCCGACTAGCGGGGGAAGAGACCCAGTACTTC.

Remarks on this clonotype: Within a library made for alpha chains, this beta chain is off target, and its count is uninformative. The rearrangement links TRBV19 to TRBJ2-5; unclear D gene. Deletions cut 4 bases from V and 1 base from J, with 7 bases between. This CDR3 is 13 amino acids long. Germline V CDR1 and CDR2: LNHDA, SQIVND (reference sequence). The DNA of the CDR3 is TGTGCCAGTAGTAGAAGGTTCCAAGAGACCCAGTACTTC. Its protein product is CASSRRFQETQYF. The full variable domain, completed using reference TRBV19 and TRBJ2-5, is DGGITQSPKYLFRKEGQNVTLSCEQNLNHDAMYWYRQDPGQGLRLIYYSQIVNDFQKGDIAEGYSVSREKKESFPLTVTSAQKNPTAFYLCASSRRFQETQYFGPGTRLLVL.

This clonotype rates as large. This beta chain is off target for a library built for alpha chains, so its abundance means little. In DNA, the CDR3 is TGCAGTGCTAGAGATATAGCGGGGGTGGGGAATGAGCAGTTCTTC. This sequence encodes CSARDIAGVGNEQFF. V is TRBV20-1 and J is TRBJ2-1, with 9 bases matching TRBD2. The CDR3 is made up of 15 amino acids. The ends lost 0 bases at V and 7 bases at J; junction bases unmatched: 7. Germline CDR1 and CDR2: DFQATT and SNEGSKA (reference sequence).

About this clonotype: Because the library targeted alpha chains, this beta chain is an off-target read whose size means little. This chain links TRBV20-1 with TRBJ2-2; TRBD1 agrees at 10 bases. Germline-derived CDR1 and CDR2 are DFQATT and SNEGSKA (reference sequence). The J segment lost 1 base and the V segment lost 5 bases, leaving 1 base of the junction unmatched. CDR3 length equals 14 residues. The CDR3 coding sequence is TGCAGTGCTTGGGACAGGGGGAACACCGGGGAGCTGTTTTTT. Translated: CSAWDRGNTGELFF.

Regarding this clonotype: This beta chain turned up in a library designed for alpha chains; as an off-target read, its abundance says little. V and J are TRBV20-1 and TRBJ2-7, with D possibly TRBD2 on 5 matching bases. Trimming removed 6 bases from V and 2 bases from J, with 11 bases in between. Germline CDR1 is DFQATT and CDR2 is SNEGSKA (reference sequence). The CDR3 totals 12 residues. CDR3 region: CSARDPTYEQYF. The CDR3 DNA reads TGCAGTGCGAGGGATCCTACCTACGAGCAGTACTTC.

In the case of this clonotype: Little can be read into the size of this beta chain, an off-target read in a library designed for alpha chains. The rearrangement joins TRBV28 to TRBJ2-3; 10 nucleotides align to TRBD2. The CDR3 consists of 13 residues. V lost 3 bases to trimming and J lost 7 bases; unmatched junction nucleotides: 1. CDR1 is MDHEN and CDR2 is SYDVKM in the germline V gene. CDR3 nucleotides: TGTGCCAGCAGTTTGACTAGCGGGTATACGCAGTATTTT. Residues: CASSLTSGYTQYF.

Worth noting for this clonotype: With the library built for alpha chains, this beta chain is off target and its frequency is not meaningful. The chain employs TRBV7-9 and TRBJ2-7, with D tentatively TRBD1 (6 bases). The CDR3 length is 14 residues. Germline loops: CDR1 SEHNR, CDR2 FQNEAQ (reference sequence). Between the trimmed V and J ends, which lost 5 bases and 1 base, there was a span of 12 bases. Here the CDR3 reads CASSTGQHSYEQYF. The CDR3 DNA is TGTGCCAGCAGCACCGGACAGCATTCCTACGAGCAGTACTTC.

To note about this clonotype: With a much larger clone just one base away, this may be a read error. With the library built for alpha chains, this beta chain is off target and its frequency is not meaningful. The genes are TRBV5-6 and TRBJ2-2; a possible D gene is TRBD2 (6 bases). V was clipped by 3 bases and J by 3 bases, with 15 bases between them. The length of the CDR3 is 16 residues. Germline-derived CDR1 and CDR2 are SGHDT and YYEEEE. In DNA form, the CDR3 reads TGTGCCAGCAGCTCTCGGAGGGAACCGGACACCGGGGAGCTGTTTTTT. Its protein is CASSSRREPDTGELFF.

As to this clonotype: This beta chain was picked up by a library intended for alpha chains and is off target, so its count carries little meaning. The chain couples TRBV6-1 to TRBJ2-7; TRBD1 matches 9 bases. Looked up from germline, CDR1 is MNHNS and CDR2 is SASEGT. The CDR3 is 15 amino acids. The junction had 6 bases not matched to a gene; V was cut back by 4 bases and J by 2 bases. CDR3 sequence (DNA): TGTGCCAGCAGTGCCCTGGGACAGGGAGCCTACGAGCAGTACTTC. This translates into CASSALGQGAYEQYF.

This clonotype is judged large. This beta chain is an off-target read within a library intended for alpha chains, so its frequency means little. J is TRBJ2-7 and V is TRBV28; 7 bases map to TRBD1. This CDR3 is 13 amino acids long. The germline V gene has CDR1 MDHEN and CDR2 SYDVKM. The V and J ends lost 6 bases and 5 bases, in that order; junction bases with no gene match: 7. CDR3 protein: CASRPDRVDEQYF. DNA of the CDR3: TGTGCCAGCAGACCTGACAGGGTCGACGAGCAGTACTTC.

This clonotype was observed a handful of times. This beta chain is an unintended read in a library built for alpha chains; its size means little. This CDR3 is CATRTDSGELFF. The CDR3 DNA is TGTGCCACCCGGACAGACTCCGGGGAGCTGTTTTTT. The chain links TRBV7-9 to TRBJ2-2; D is possibly TRBD1 (6 bases). This CDR3 is 12 amino acids long. Trimming took off 10 bases at V and 6 bases at J, with 12 bases between the two ends. The germline gives CDR1 SEHNR, CDR2 FQNEAQ (reference sequence).

A word on this clonotype: A library made for alpha chains picked up this beta chain off target, so its size means little. CDR3 DNA: TGTGCCAGCAGCTTAGATCCGGGGGAGACCCAGTACTTC. Residues: CASSLDPGETQYF. The chain is built from TRBV7-9 and TRBJ2-5; the D gene is possibly TRBD2 (5 bases). Trimming pared 1 base from V and 5 bases from J, leaving 8 bases between. The CDR3 sequence is 13 residues long. Germline lookup yields CDR1 SEHNR and CDR2 FQNEAQ (reference sequence).

Relative to its sample, this clonotype is medium-sized. The size of this beta chain means little, since it is a stray read in a library made for alpha chains. The genes are TRBV7-8 and TRBJ2-3; 14 bases agree with TRBD2. V shed 1 base and J 9 bases; nucleotides not matched to a gene: 12. The germline gives CDR1 SGHVS, CDR2 FQNEAQ. This CDR3 has 18 residues. The CDR3 region has the DNA TGTGCCAGCAGCTTAGGGGCCCCGGGACTAGCGGGAGAGGAGACGCAGTATTTT. This translates into CASSLGAPGLAGEETQYF.

This clonotype was picked up a small number of times. This beta chain is a stray read from a library made for alpha chains; its abundance is not meaningful. The genes are TRBV5-1 and TRBJ1-2, with D possibly matching TRBD1 (5 bases). There are 13 residues in the CDR3. V lost 2 bases and J lost 6, with 11 bases in between. CDR1 is SGHRS, CDR2 YFSETQ, per germline. The CDR3: CASSFSMTDGYTF. CDR3 coding DNA: TGCGCCAGCAGCTTCTCAATGACAGATGGCTACACCTTC.

Points on this clonotype: A library prepared for alpha chains yielded this beta chain as an off-target read; its size is of little meaning. The chain joins TRBV10-3 to TRBJ2-1, with 14 bases aligning to TRBD2. The CDR3 runs 17 residues. CDR1 ENHRY and CDR2 SYGVKD come from the germline V gene. Trimming at V came to 0 bases and at J to 7 bases, leaving 5 bases not matched to a gene. CDR3 nucleotide sequence: TGTGCCATCAGTGAGTCGGGACTAGCGGGAGTCAGAAATGAGCAGTTCTTC. This encodes CAISESGLAGVRNEQFF.

On this clonotype itself: This beta chain was picked up by a library intended for alpha chains and is off target, so its count carries little meaning. This sequence joins TRBV5-1 and TRBJ2-5; a possible D gene is TRBD1 (6 bases). V lost 5 bases, J lost 1 base, and 15 bases lay in between. Looked up from germline, CDR1 is SGHRS and CDR2 is YFSETQ. This CDR3 contains 15 residues. The CDR3 spells CASSYRTAVQETQYF. CDR3 nucleotides: TGCGCCAGCAGTTATCGGACAGCCGTCCAAGAGACCCAGTACTTC.

This clonotype has a single count. This beta chain turned up in a library designed for alpha chains; as an off-target read, its abundance says little. The genes are TRBV29-1 and TRBJ2-7, with D possibly matching TRBD2 (6 bases). Germline V gene sequence: CDR1 SQVTM, CDR2 ANQGSEA. This CDR3 has 13 amino acids. V lost 7 bases, J lost 4 bases, and 17 bases lay in between. The CDR3 coding sequence is TGCAGCGGCGGGTCGGCCGGAGGGTACGAGCAGTACTTC. It is translated as CSGGSAGGYEQYF.

Concerning this clonotype itself: This beta chain is a stray read from a library made for alpha chains; its abundance is not meaningful. This rearrangement joins TRBV7-9 to TRBJ2-3; TRBD1 matches at 9 bases. Unmatched junction bases numbered 4, after V lost 5 bases and J lost 4 bases. Germline V CDR1 and CDR2: SEHNR, FQNEAQ (reference sequence). This CDR3 has 14 amino acids. CDR3 loop: CASSAGTGPDTQYF. CDR3 DNA: TGTGCCAGCAGCGCGGGGACAGGGCCAGATACGCAGTATTTT.

This clonotype has just a few counts. This beta chain is an off-target read within a library intended for alpha chains, so its frequency means little. CDR3 bases: TGTGCCAGCAGTGCCGGGAACACAGATACGCAGTATTTT. It encodes CASSAGNTDTQYF. The chain recombines TRBV2 with TRBJ2-3, with a weak D call TRBD2 (5 bases). Trimming left V 4 bases short and J 2 bases short, with 7 bases between. The germline gives CDR1 SNHLY, CDR2 FYNNEI. The CDR3 contains 13 residues.

This clonotype was counted a few times. The library was designed around alpha chains, so this beta chain is a stray read whose abundance carries little weight. This sequence joins TRBV5-1 and TRBJ2-7; D assignment may be TRBD1 or TRBD2 (5 bases each). V dropped 0 bases and J dropped 3 bases, with 10 bases sitting between them. This CDR3 contains 14 residues. Germline-derived CDR1 and CDR2 are SGHRS and YFSETQ. CDR3 nucleotides: TGCGCCAGCAGCTTGGGGGACGTAGTCTACGAGCAGTACTTC. Translated, it gives CASSLGDVVYEQYF.

Only one count was recorded for this clonotype. The library was prepared for alpha chains; this beta chain is a stray read, so its frequency means little. This sequence joins TRBV7-3 and TRBJ2-3, with D uncertain. V was pared by 0 bases and J by 6 bases, with 10 bases between. CDR3 length: 14 residues. Germline loops: CDR1 SGHTA, CDR2 FQGTGA. CDR3 amino acids: CASSLTYTSDTQYF. The CDR3 DNA is TGTGCCAGCAGCTTAACGTATACTTCTGATACGCAGTATTTT.

As for this clonotype: This beta chain is an off-target read within a library intended for alpha chains, so its frequency means little. The rearrangement joins TRBV4-1 to TRBJ2-7; no firm D call. This CDR3 is 13 amino acids long. Germline CDR1 is MGHRA and CDR2 is YSYEKL. V was trimmed by 10 bases and J by 0 bases, leaving 13 bases between them. CDR3 DNA sequence: TGCGCCACCCCGACACGAAGCTCCTACGAGCAGTACTTC. It specifies CATPTRSSYEQYF.

Comments on this clonotype: This beta chain slipped into a library made for alpha chains as a stray read, so its size is not meaningful. The CDR3 loop reads CASSSRGGPYEQYF. DNA for the CDR3: TGTGCCAGCAGCTCCCGGGGCGGGCCGTACGAGCAGTACTTC. The chain employs TRBV7-2 and TRBJ2-7; D assignment may be TRBD1 or TRBD2 (5 bases each). Per the germline V gene, CDR1 is SGHTA and CDR2 is FQGNSA. The CDR3 contains 14 residues. The V end was cut by 4 bases, the J end by 4 bases, with 14 bases between.

This clonotype appeared a few times. This beta chain slipped into a library made for alpha chains as a stray read, so its size is not meaningful. The CDR3 is CASSLGRDNEQFF. Written as DNA, the CDR3 is TGTGCCAGCAGCTTAGGGAGGGACAATGAGCAGTTCTTC. The V gene is TRBV11-3, the J gene TRBJ2-1; a possible D gene is TRBD2 (6 bases). V lost 1 base, J lost 5 bases, and 6 bases lay in between. CDR1 is SGHNT and CDR2 is YENEEA in the germline V gene. This CDR3 spans 13 amino acids.

For this clonotype: Being off target in a library aimed at alpha chains, this beta chain has a size of little meaning. In DNA, the CDR3 is TGTGCCAGCAGCGTAGCTGGACAGGGCTACGAGCAGTACTTC. This gives the protein CASSVAGQGYEQYF. V is TRBV9 and J is TRBJ2-7; 8 nucleotides agree with TRBD1. The CDR3 loop spans 14 amino acids. CDR1 SGDLS and CDR2 YYNGEE come from the germline V gene. The V segment lost 0 bases and the J segment 3 bases; nucleotides outside the gene matches: 2.

This clonotype was counted only a few times. This beta chain came through as a stray read in a library set up for alpha chains, and its size says little. The chain recombines TRBV20-1 with TRBJ2-1; 8 bases align to TRBD1. V shed 3 bases, J shed 9 bases, and the junction held 7 bases outside the gene matches. Germline CDR1 DFQATT, CDR2 SNEGSKA (reference sequence). The length of the CDR3 is 13 residues. The DNA for the CDR3 is TGCAGTGCTAGGGACAGGGCCTACGGTGAGCAGTTCTTC. This gives the protein CSARDRAYGEQFF.